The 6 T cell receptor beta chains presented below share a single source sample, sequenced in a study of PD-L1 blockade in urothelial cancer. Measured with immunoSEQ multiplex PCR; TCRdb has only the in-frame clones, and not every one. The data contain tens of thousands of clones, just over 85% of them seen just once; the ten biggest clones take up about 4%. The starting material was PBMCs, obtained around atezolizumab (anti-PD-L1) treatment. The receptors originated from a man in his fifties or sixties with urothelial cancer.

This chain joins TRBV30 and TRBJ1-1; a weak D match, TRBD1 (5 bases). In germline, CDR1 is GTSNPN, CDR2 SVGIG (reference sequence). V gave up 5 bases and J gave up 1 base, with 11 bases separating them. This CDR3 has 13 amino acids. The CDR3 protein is CAWGHLRNTEAFF. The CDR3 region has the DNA TGTGCCTGGGGACACCTGCGGAACACTGAAGCTTTCTTT.

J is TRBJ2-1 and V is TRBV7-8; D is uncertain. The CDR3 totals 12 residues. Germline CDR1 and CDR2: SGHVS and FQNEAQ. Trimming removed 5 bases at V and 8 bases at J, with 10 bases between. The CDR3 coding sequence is TGTGCCAGCAGCCACAATGGAGATGAGCAGTTCTTC. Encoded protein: CASSHNGDEQFF.

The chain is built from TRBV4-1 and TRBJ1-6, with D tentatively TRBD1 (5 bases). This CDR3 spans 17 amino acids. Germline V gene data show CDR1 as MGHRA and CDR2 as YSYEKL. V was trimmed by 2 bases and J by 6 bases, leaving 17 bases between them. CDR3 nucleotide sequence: TGCGCCAGCAGCCAACCCCGCCAGGCGGGGACTAATTCACCCCTCCACTTT. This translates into CASSQPRQAGTNSPLHF.

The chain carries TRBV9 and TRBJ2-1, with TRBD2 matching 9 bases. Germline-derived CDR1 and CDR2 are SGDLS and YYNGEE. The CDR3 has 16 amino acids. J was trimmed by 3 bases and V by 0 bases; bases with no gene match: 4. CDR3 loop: CASSVDAGGLYNEQFF. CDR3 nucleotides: TGTGCCAGCAGCGTAGACGCGGGGGGGCTCTACAATGAGCAGTTCTTC.

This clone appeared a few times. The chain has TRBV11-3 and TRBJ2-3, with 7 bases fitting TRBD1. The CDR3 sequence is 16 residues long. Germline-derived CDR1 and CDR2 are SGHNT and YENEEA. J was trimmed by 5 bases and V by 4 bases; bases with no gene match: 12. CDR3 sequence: CASSSYWGSGGDTQYF. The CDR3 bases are TGTGCCAGCAGCTCTTACTGGGGCTCAGGGGGAGATACGCAGTATTTT.

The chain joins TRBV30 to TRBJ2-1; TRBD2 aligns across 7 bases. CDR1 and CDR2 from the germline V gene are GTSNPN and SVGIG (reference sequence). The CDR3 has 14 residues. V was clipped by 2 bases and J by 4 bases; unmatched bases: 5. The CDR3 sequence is CAWSRREGYNEQFF. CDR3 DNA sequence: TGTGCCTGGAGTAGGAGGGAGGGGTACAATGAGCAGTTCTTC. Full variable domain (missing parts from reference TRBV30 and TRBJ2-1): SQTIHQWPATLVQPVGSPLSLECTVEGTSNPNLYWYRQAAGRGLQLLFYSVGIGQISSEVPQNLSASRPQDRQFILSSKKLLLSDSGFYLCAWSRREGYNEQFFGPGTRLTVL.